Below are 10 T cell receptor beta chains sequenced from a single sample in a study of blood T cells in healthy people across ages. A second PCR, run for about 6 to 11 cycles, used a sample-barcoded 5' primer plus a J-beta primer mix. MiXCR was run by TCRdb on the 5' RACE reads, yielding one entry per CDR3 protein. Here the sample spans 1,100,000 or so distinct CDR3 sequences, roughly 45% being singletons. The sample was blood. These receptors were taken from a woman aged 55-69 years in good health.

Regarding this clonotype: This could be a read error, since a much larger clone is one nucleotide away. This chain connects TRBV7-9 to TRBJ1-6; the D is unclear. The germline V gene encodes CDR1 SEHNR and CDR2 FQNEAQ (reference sequence). This CDR3 has 13 amino acids. With 5 bases removed from V and 7 bases from J, the gap between germline ends came to 9 bases. Here the CDR3 DNA reads TGTGCCAGCAGCGTAGAACACAATTCACCCCTCCACTTT. Its protein product is CASSVEHNSPLHF.

The chain's CDR3 is CAIRGLAGALAHTQYF. Here the CDR3 DNA reads TGTGCCATCAGGGGACTAGCGGGAGCGTTGGCTCATACGCAGTATTTT. The V gene is TRBV10-3, the J gene TRBJ2-3, with 14 bases identical to TRBD2. The germline V gene encodes CDR1 ENHRY and CDR2 SYGVKD. CDR3 length: 16 amino acids. V was pared by 6 bases and J by 7 bases, with 9 bases of the junction left unmatched.

J is TRBJ2-5 and V is TRBV11-2, with D perhaps given as TRBD1 or TRBD2 (6 bases each). The CDR3 is 17 residues long. V was trimmed by 5 bases and J by 5 bases, leaving 24 bases between them. Germline V gene data show CDR1 as SGHAT and CDR2 as FQNNGV. This chain's CDR3 is CASSPGGGNTLWETQYF. In DNA form, the CDR3 reads TGTGCCAGCAGCCCCGGGGGCGGGAACACCCTTTGGGAGACCCAGTACTTC.

This clonotype was observed many times. The rearrangement uses TRBV13 and TRBJ2-3; 7 bases line up with TRBD1. V trimming: 3 bases; J trimming: 1 base; junction bases outside the gene matches: 1. The CDR3 spans 14 residues. In germline, CDR1 is PRHDT, CDR2 FYEKMQ (reference sequence). CDR3 protein: CASSLDRRTDTQYF. The CDR3 DNA follows: TGTGCCAGCAGCTTGGACAGGCGCACAGATACGCAGTATTTT.

The table lists this clonotype with a count of one. The chain links TRBV20-1 to TRBJ2-5, with 7 bases identical to TRBD2. Trimming removed 3 bases from V and 5 bases from J; junction bases left unmatched: 6. This CDR3 is built from 13 residues. The germline CDR1 and CDR2 sequences are DFQATT and SNEGSKA (reference sequence). The CDR3 reads CSASPSGGETQYF. Written as DNA, the CDR3 is TGCAGTGCTAGTCCTAGCGGAGGGGAGACCCAGTACTTC.

This clonotype came up once. Here the CDR3 DNA reads TGTGCCAGCAGCCTAGAACGGGAGGGAAGCACAGATACGCAGTATTTT. It translates to CASSLEREGSTDTQYF. This sequence joins TRBV13 and TRBJ2-3; 8 nucleotides match TRBD2. With V trimmed by 5 bases and J by 0 bases, 7 bases remained unmatched. CDR3 length equals 16 residues. From germline, CDR1 is PRHDT and CDR2 FYEKMQ (reference sequence).

This clonotype has only one observation. This chain connects TRBV29-1 to TRBJ1-1, with D possibly TRBD1 on 5 matching bases. The CDR3 contains 14 residues. Germline V gene data show CDR1 as SQVTM and CDR2 as ANQGSEA. V was cut by 1 base and J by 3 bases, with 12 bases left in between. CDR3 sequence: CSVEVGGLDTEAFF. The DNA for the CDR3 is TGCAGCGTTGAAGTTGGGGGATTAGACACTGAAGCTTTCTTT.

The rearrangement joins TRBV5-1 to TRBJ2-7; D tentatively fits TRBD1 or TRBD2 (5 bases each). V lost 3 bases and J lost 7, with 20 bases in between. This CDR3 region has 15 residues. CDR1 is SGHRS and CDR2 is YFSETQ in the germline V gene. In DNA, the CDR3 is TGCGCCAGCAGCTCAAACCCCGGGACCCGGGATGAGCAGTACTTC. This gives the protein CASSSNPGTRDEQYF. Combining the CDR3 with reference TRBV5-1 and TRBJ2-7 gives the whole variable domain KAGVTQTPRYLIKTRGQQVTLSCSPISGHRSVSWYQQTPGQGLQFLFEYFSETQRNKGNFPGRFSGRQFSNSRSEMNVSTLELGDSALYLCASSSNPGTRDEQYFGPGTRLTVT.

This clonotype was seen a handful of times. The chain carries TRBV20-1 and TRBJ2-3; 8 positions match TRBD2. V gave up 5 bases and J gave up 4 bases; unmatched junction bases: 11. Germline CDR1 and CDR2: DFQATT and SNEGSKA (reference sequence). CDR3 size: 15 residues. The chain's CDR3 is CSASPTAGGPDTQYF. The CDR3 DNA reads TGCAGTGCTTCCCCAACCGCGGGAGGTCCAGATACGCAGTATTTT.

This clonotype was seen more than once but under ten times. CDR3 residues: CASSSGQGVPTDTQYF. For the CDR3, the DNA is TGTGCCAGCAGCTCAGGACAGGGGGTTCCCACAGATACGCAGTATTTT. The genes are TRBV11-2 and TRBJ2-3, with TRBD1 matching over 10 bases. This CDR3 has 16 residues. Trimming removed 4 bases from V and 2 bases from J; junction bases left unmatched: 6. Germline V lookup: CDR1 SGHAT, CDR2 FQNNGV. The whole variable domain, remainder taken from reference TRBV11-2 and TRBJ2-3, is EAGVAQSPRYKIIEKRQSVAFWCNPISGHATLYWYQQILGQGPKLLIQFQNNGVVDDSQLPKDRFSAERLKGVDSTLKIQPAKLEDSAVYLCASSSGQGVPTDTQYFGPGTRLTVL.